Described below is a single T cell receptor beta chain sequence and its context. Its antigen remains unidentified. Only in-frame clones appear in the TCRdb table, and some are missing; sequencing was by immunoSEQ multiplex PCR. The sample lists 75,000 to 100,000 clones, around 91% seen once, with almost 8.5% in the top ten. V dropped 2 bases and J dropped 7 bases, with 18 bases sitting between them. From germline, CDR1 is MNHNS and CDR2 SASEGT. This CDR3 comprises 15 residues. These data are taken from a study of T cell responses to AZD1222 COVID-19 vaccine. Findings and limits, study-wide: Distributed over spike, vaccine-associated CD4 TCRs predominated at 160-218 and 743-854. Reportedly, nearly half the spike-specific TCRs target unmutated variant regions.

Sequencing was performed on peripheral blood, taken on day 0 of AZD1222 vaccination. The clonotype comes from an adult in good health. The V and J genes are TRBV6-1 and TRBJ2-7; D is perhaps TRBD1 (7 bases). DNA for the CDR3: TGTGCCAGCAGTGAAATATTGGAGGGGGCGCGGGAGCAGTACTTC. This encodes CASSEILEGAREQYF.